These 24 T cell receptor beta chains were sequenced from one sample in a study of cytomegalovirus exposure and HLA in healthy donors. The PCR ran on 60 Vbeta and 13 Jbeta primers. Clones were read by immunoSEQ multiplex PCR, and TCRdb kept only the in-frame ones, dropping some. The table includes 130,000 to 150,000 clones, about 75% detected once. Source material: PBMCs. The receptor set was obtained from a woman aged 25 to 39 in good health and CMV-seronegative.

The V gene is TRBV11-2, the J gene TRBJ2-5, with D possibly being TRBD2 (5 bases). The CDR3 is 19 residues long. Germline CDR1 reads SGHAT; CDR2 reads FQNNGV. With 3 bases removed from V and 4 bases from J, the gap between germline ends came to 27 bases. CDR3 coding DNA: TGTGCCAGCAGCTTGCAGCTTAGTCGGGGTGGCCTCAAGGGAGAGACCCAGTACTTC. Translating gives CASSLQLSRGGLKGETQYF.

CDR3 sequence reads: CASSLDRETQYF. The DNA of the CDR3 is TGCGCCAGCAGCCTCGACAGGGAGACCCAGTACTTC. The rearrangement uses TRBV5-1 and TRBJ2-5; D is possibly TRBD1 (6 bases). The germline V gene encodes CDR1 SGHRS and CDR2 YFSETQ. The V and J ends lost 4 bases and 5 bases respectively, with 9 bases between them. This CDR3 has 12 amino acids.

The chain links TRBV19 to TRBJ1-5; D not certain. V shed 3 bases and J shed 4 bases, with 19 bases lying between them. CDR1 and CDR2 from the germline V gene are LNHDA and SQIVND (reference sequence). The length of the CDR3 is 17 residues. This CDR3 reads CASSISAIGGRNQPQHF. CDR3 sequence (DNA): TGTGCCAGTAGTATTAGCGCGATCGGTGGACGGAATCAGCCCCAGCATTTT.

The chain uses TRBV5-1 and TRBJ2-1; D possibly corresponds to TRBD2 (7 bases). CDR1 SGHRS and CDR2 YFSETQ come from the germline V gene. Trimming took 4 bases from V and 7 from J, leaving 18 bases between them. The CDR3 contains 15 residues. CDR3 in DNA: TGCGCCAGCAGCGCTCGGGGAGGGGGAGGTAATGAGCAGTTCTTC. The encoded protein is CASSARGGGGNEQFF.

This chain connects TRBV23-1 to TRBJ2-2, with 10 nucleotides matching TRBD1. TRBV23-1 qualifies as an ORF whose function is uncertain. The V and J ends lost 7 bases and 6 bases, in that order; junction bases with no gene match: 8. CDR3 length equals 15 residues. In nucleotides, the CDR3 is TGCGCCAGCAATCCGGGACAGGGGCTCCCCGGGGAGCTGTTTTTT. Residues: CASNPGQGLPGELFF.

The sample holds a few counts of this clone. The chain couples TRBV7-6 to TRBJ1-3; TRBD1 matches 7 bases. Germline V gives CDR1 SGHVS, CDR2 FNYEAQ. The V and J ends lost 5 bases and 0 bases, in that order; junction bases with no gene match: 4. CDR3 length: 15 residues. The DNA of the CDR3 is TGTGCCAGCAGCCCCGGGACAGACTCTGGAAACACCATATATTTT. This sequence encodes CASSPGTDSGNTIYF.

The rearrangement joins TRBV7-9 to TRBJ1-1, with unresolved D. There are 13 residues in the CDR3. Germline-derived CDR1 and CDR2 are SEHNR and FQNEAQ (reference sequence). Trimming removed 5 bases at V and 1 base at J, with 8 bases between. DNA for the CDR3: TGTGCCAGCAGCATGCCAGGGAACACTGAAGCTTTCTTT. Translation gives CASSMPGNTEAFF.

V gene TRBV5-5 combines with J gene TRBJ1-1; the D is unclear. The ends were cut back, 2 bases at V and 4 bases at J, with 9 bases in the middle. CDR1 SGHKS and CDR2 YYEKEE come from the germline V gene (reference sequence). CDR3 length: 13 residues. The CDR3 nucleotides read TGTGCCAGCAGCTTACAAGGGAGCACTGAAGCTTTCTTT. This codes for CASSLQGSTEAFF. Full variable domain (outside the CDR3, taken from reference TRBV5-5 and TRBJ1-1): DAGVTQSPTHLIKTRGQQVTLRCSPISGHKSVSWYQQVLGQGPQFIFQYYEKEERGRGNFPDRFSARQFPNYSSELNVNALLLGDSALYLCASSLQGSTEAFFGQGTRLTVV.

The rearrangement uses TRBV5-1 and TRBJ1-1; a possible D gene is TRBD1 (6 bases). Germline CDR1 SGHRS, CDR2 YFSETQ. The V end lost 4 bases, the J end lost 1 base, and 8 bases lay between the germline ends. The CDR3 totals 13 residues. DNA of the CDR3: TGCGCCAGCAGCCCGGGACAGAACACTGAAGCTTTCTTT. Amino acid sequence: CASSPGQNTEAFF.

This chain uses TRBV5-1 with TRBJ2-1; the match to TRBD1 covers 7 bases. CDR3 length equals 14 residues. V lost 9 bases and J lost 10; bases outside the gene matches: 16. Germline CDR1 is SGHRS and CDR2 is YFSETQ. The CDR3 nucleotides read TGCGCCACAAATACAGGGGCCGTGATCGGAGAGCAGTTCTTC. Encoded protein: CATNTGAVIGEQFF.

The J gene is TRBJ1-2, the V gene TRBV7-3; tentative D call: TRBD1 (6 bases). The CDR3 has 14 residues. Germline V gives CDR1 SGHTA, CDR2 FQGTGA. V lost 6 bases to trimming and J lost 5 bases, with 16 bases between them. CDR3 sequence reads: CASSLEGRGYGYTF. The CDR3 DNA sequence: TGTGCCAGCAGTCTCGAGGGCAGGGGATATGGCTACACCTTC. Supplemented by reference TRBV7-3 and TRBJ1-2, the full variable domain reads GAGVSQTPSNKVTEKGKYVELRCDPISGHTALYWYRQSLGQGPEFLIYFQGTGAADDSGLPNDRFFAVRPEGSVSTLKIQRTERGDSAVYLCASSLEGRGYGYTFGSGTRLTVV.

The genes are TRBV27 and TRBJ1-1; perhaps TRBD1 as D (5 bases). Trimming cost V 6 bases and J 5 bases, with 13 bases left between them. This CDR3 region has 13 residues. The germline V gene has CDR1 MNHEY and CDR2 SMNVEV (reference sequence). CDR3 DNA: TGTGCCAGCAGCTCAAACGCAGGGACTGAAGCTTTCTTT. Translating it yields CASSSNAGTEAFF.

The chain recombines TRBV27 with TRBJ1-1, with 7 bases lining up with TRBD1. Germline-derived CDR1 and CDR2 are MNHEY and SMNVEV (reference sequence). J gave up 8 bases and V 5 bases, and 17 bases lay outside the gene matches. CDR3 length: 16 residues. CDR3 coding DNA: TGTGCCAGCAGTCCGCGCCACAGGGGTCGGGGTCAGGAAGCTTTCTTT. Amino acid sequence: CASSPRHRGRGQEAFF.

V and J are TRBV4-3 and TRBJ1-2, with unresolved D. This CDR3 has 13 residues. V lost 1 base and J lost 4, with 7 bases in between. Germline CDR1 is LGHNA and CDR2 is YSLEER. The CDR3 loop reads CASSQAVTYGYTF. CDR3 sequence (DNA): TGCGCCAGCAGCCAAGCAGTTACCTATGGCTACACCTTC.

The rearrangement uses TRBV2 and TRBJ2-5, with 8 bases identical to TRBD1. Per the germline V gene, CDR1 is SNHLY and CDR2 is FYNNEI. The V and J ends lost 2 bases and 5 bases, in that order; junction bases with no gene match: 7. CDR3 length equals 15 residues. The CDR3 is CASSEMQGAWETQYF. The CDR3 DNA reads as TGTGCCAGCAGTGAAATGCAGGGGGCTTGGGAGACCCAGTACTTC.

This clone has only a few counts. The chain combines TRBV7-3 with TRBJ1-6; 10 nucleotides match TRBD1. V lost 7 bases to trimming and J lost 3 bases; unmatched junction nucleotides: 21. Germline values: CDR1 SGHTA, CDR2 FQGTGA. This CDR3 has 21 residues. CDR3 in amino acids: CASTCWTCRQGAVGYNSPLHF. The CDR3 DNA reads TGTGCCAGCACCTGCTGGACCTGCCGACAGGGGGCTGTCGGCTATAATTCACCCCTCCACTTT.

This rearrangement joins TRBV27 to TRBJ1-2; possibly TRBD1 for D (5 bases). Trimming took off 3 bases at V and 5 bases at J, with 13 bases between the two ends. The CDR3 has 14 residues. Germline CDR1 is MNHEY and CDR2 is SMNVEV (reference sequence). The CDR3 DNA is TGTGCCAGCAGTTTCAGGAGTCGGGGGTATGGCTACACCTTC. Amino acids: CASSFRSRGYGYTF.

J is TRBJ2-3 and V is TRBV5-6; 8 bases are shared with TRBD2. The germline CDR1 and CDR2 sequences are SGHDT and YYEEEE. This CDR3 has 16 amino acids. V was clipped by 5 bases and J by 6 bases; unmatched bases: 14. CDR3 bases: TGTGCCAGCAGTTCCGGACTAGCTCGAGGGGGGGATACGCAGTATTTT. Translated: CASSSGLARGGDTQYF.

This clone came up a few times. V gene TRBV2 combines with J gene TRBJ2-3, with 11 bases that match TRBD2. The V gene end was trimmed by 0 bases and the J gene end by 3 bases; junction bases not matched to a gene: 11. Germline CDR1 is SNHLY and CDR2 is FYNNEI. The CDR3 length is 19 residues. CDR3 sequence: CASSEAHLAGGKGTDTQYF. Here the CDR3 DNA reads TGTGCCAGCAGTGAAGCGCACCTAGCGGGGGGCAAAGGGACAGATACGCAGTATTTT. The variable domain in full, with the rest retrieved from reference TRBV2 and TRBJ2-3, is EPEVTQTPSHQVTQMGQEVILRCVPISNHLYFYWYRQILGQKVEFLVSFYNNEISEKSEIFDDQFSVERPDGSNFTLKIRSTKLEDSAMYFCASSEAHLAGGKGTDTQYFGPGTRLTVL.

This clone was seen once. This chain connects TRBV2 to TRBJ1-5; D call uncertain. Deletions cut 7 bases from V and 0 bases from J, with 7 bases between. The CDR3 runs to 13 residues. Per the germline V gene, CDR1 is SNHLY and CDR2 is FYNNEI. In DNA, the CDR3 is TGTGCCAGCAACAGAGATAGCAATCAGCCCCAGCATTTT. It yields the protein CASNRDSNQPQHF.

V is TRBV19 and J is TRBJ1-2; maybe TRBD1 (6 bases). Trimming removed 7 bases from V and 7 bases from J, with 19 bases in between. In germline, CDR1 is LNHDA, CDR2 SQIVND (reference sequence). The CDR3 runs 14 residues. CDR3 coding DNA: TGTGCCAGTACCCCGTCTACAGGGTTCGGTGGCTACACCTTC. It yields the protein CASTPSTGFGGYTF.

V and J are TRBV28 and TRBJ2-7; 10 bases map to TRBD2. This CDR3 contains 14 residues. Germline V lookup: CDR1 MDHEN, CDR2 SYDVKM. V lost 5 bases to trimming and J lost 5 bases; unmatched junction nucleotides: 6. The CDR3 DNA is TGTGCCAGCAGTGGAGCGGGGGGGCTCCACGAGCAGTACTTC. It encodes CASSGAGGLHEQYF.

J is TRBJ2-7 and V is TRBV6-5; no reliable D call. Trimming took 0 bases from V and 3 from J, leaving 9 bases between them. The CDR3 covers 14 residues. CDR1 is MNHEY and CDR2 is SVGAGI in the germline V gene. CDR3 coding DNA: TGTGCCAGCAGTTACTCTAGACTCGTCTACGAGCAGTACTTC. Protein sequence: CASSYSRLVYEQYF.

Details on this clone: It is likely a read error, because the conserved phenylalanine at the end of the CDR3 is missing. The V and J genes are TRBV6-1 and TRBJ2-7, with 11 bases that match TRBD1. This CDR3 is built from 14 residues. V was pared by 4 bases and J by 7 bases, with 6 bases of the junction left unmatched. The germline V gene has CDR1 MNHNS and CDR2 SASEGT. The DNA of the CDR3 is TGTGCCAGCAGTGCGGACAGGGGGCTGAGGGAGCAGTACCTC. Amino acid sequence: CASSADRGLREQYL.